This entry lists 23 T cell receptor beta chains sequenced from one sample in a study of cytomegalovirus exposure and HLA in healthy donors. 60 Vbeta and 13 Jbeta primers were used in PCR. Sequencing used immunoSEQ multiplex PCR; TCRdb keeps in-frame clones, though not all of them. The sample consists of 150,000 to 200,000 clones, roughly 9.5% of them appearing once. Material: PBMCs. The receptor set was obtained from a woman aged 30 to 39 in good health and CMV-seropositive.

The chain couples TRBV5-1 to TRBJ2-1, with D maybe TRBD1 (6 bases). CDR3 size: 15 residues. Trimming removed 0 bases from V and 8 bases from J, with 15 bases in between. Germline CDR1 reads SGHRS; CDR2 reads YFSETQ. CDR3 region: CASSLEQGIVDEQFF. CDR3 bases: TGCGCCAGCAGCTTGGAGCAGGGGATAGTCGATGAGCAGTTCTTC. Full variable domain (missing parts from reference TRBV5-1 and TRBJ2-1): KAGVTQTPRYLIKTRGQQVTLSCSPISGHRSVSWYQQTPGQGLQFLFEYFSETQRNKGNFPGRFSGRQFSNSRSEMNVSTLELGDSALYLCASSLEQGIVDEQFFGPGTRLTVL.

This clone was recorded a few times. This chain joins TRBV29-1 and TRBJ2-5; the match to TRBD1 covers 10 bases. Germline CDR1 reads SQVTM; CDR2 reads ANQGSEA. The CDR3 loop spans 14 amino acids. The J segment lost 4 bases and the V segment lost 5 bases, leaving 7 bases of the junction unmatched. In nucleotides, the CDR3 is TGCAGCGTTACACCTCGGGACAGGGGAGAGACCCAGTACTTC. Translated: CSVTPRDRGETQYF.

A few counts support this clone. This chain connects TRBV6-8 to TRBJ2-7; 7 nucleotides line up with TRBD1. Germline loops: CDR1 MNHGY, CDR2 SAAAGT. The CDR3 extends over 15 amino acids. Trimming removed 4 bases from V and 0 bases from J; junction bases left unmatched: 6. The CDR3 nucleotides are TGTGCCAGCAGTTTACCTGGGACAGACTCCTACGAGCAGTACTTC. Translation: CASSLPGTDSYEQYF.

This chain links TRBV5-1 with TRBJ1-5, with D unresolved. Between the trimmed V and J ends, which lost 0 bases and 2 bases, there was a span of 15 bases. CDR3 length equals 17 residues. Germline CDR1 and CDR2: SGHRS and YFSETQ. The DNA of the CDR3 is TGCGCCAGCAGCTTGGATTGGGCCCCGCCCGGCAATCAGCCCCAGCATTTT. It is translated as CASSLDWAPPGNQPQHF.

This clone was seen more than once but under ten times. This sequence joins TRBV29-1 and TRBJ2-2; D might be TRBD1 (6 bases). Per germline, CDR1 SQVTM and CDR2 ANQGSEA. Trimming removed 1 base at V and 6 bases at J, with 6 bases between. This CDR3 has 12 residues. The CDR3 loop is CSVEGGPGELFF. The CDR3 DNA reads as TGCAGCGTTGAAGGGGGGCCCGGGGAGCTGTTTTTT.

In regard to this clone: Compared with germline, one end of the junction differs, possibly owing to a read error. The genes are TRBV5-4 and TRBJ2-5; D is possibly TRBD2 (5 bases). Germline CDR1 reads SGHNT; CDR2 reads YYREEE (reference sequence). The CDR3 covers 15 residues. The CDR3 loop reads CAGSLAEGRQETQYF. The CDR3 DNA reads TGTGCCGGCAGCTTGGCCGAGGGCCGCCAAGAGACCCAGTACTTC.

This clone has more than one count but fewer than ten. The V and J genes are TRBV7-9 and TRBJ2-3; 11 bases fit TRBD2. CDR3 length equals 16 residues. V dropped 1 base and J dropped 2; count of bases not matched to a gene: 2. Per the germline V gene, CDR1 is SEHNR and CDR2 is FQNEAQ (reference sequence). CDR3 protein: CASSLGSGRVTDTQYF. CDR3 nucleotide sequence: TGTGCCAGCAGCTTAGGTAGCGGGAGGGTCACAGATACGCAGTATTTT.

This chain links TRBV4-1 with TRBJ2-3; 11 positions match TRBD1. Germline V CDR1 and CDR2: MGHRA, YSYEKL. Trimming took 0 bases from V and 6 from J; bases not matched to a gene: 5. CDR3 length: 16 amino acids. CDR3 coding DNA: TGCGCCAGCAGCCAAGATCGGACAGGGGGCTGGGATACGCAGTATTTT. Its protein is CASSQDRTGGWDTQYF.

This clone was observed a few times. The DNA for the CDR3 is TGTGCCAGCAGTTACTGGGGGGAGGGGGGCACTGAAGCTTTCTTT. Translated: CASSYWGEGGTEAFF. This chain connects TRBV6-5 to TRBJ1-1; a possible D gene is TRBD1 (6 bases). V was clipped by 1 base and J by 4 bases, with 13 bases between them. The CDR3 sequence is 15 residues long. CDR1 and CDR2 from the germline V gene are MNHEY and SVGAGI.

This clone has just a few counts. CDR3 sequence: CASSQESVAIYEQYF. For the CDR3, the DNA is TGTGCCAGCAGCCAAGAAAGTGTAGCGATCTACGAGCAGTACTTC. This rearrangement joins TRBV4-2 to TRBJ2-7, with TRBD2 as a possible D gene (5 bases). Germline V lookup: CDR1 LGHNA, CDR2 YNFKEQ. Trimming pared 0 bases from V and 3 bases from J, leaving 12 bases between. The CDR3 is made up of 15 amino acids.

This clone has a handful of counts. The genes are TRBV2 and TRBJ1-2; no clear D. V shed 5 bases and J shed 3 bases, with 7 bases lying between them. The CDR3 is 12 amino acids. Germline values: CDR1 SNHLY, CDR2 FYNNEI. CDR3 protein: CASSSRDYGYTF. The CDR3 DNA reads as TGTGCCAGCAGTTCACGGGACTATGGCTACACCTTC.

This clone was seen more than once but under ten times. The chain links TRBV30 to TRBJ1-3; TRBD1 matches 7 bases. Germline assignment: CDR1 GTSNPN and CDR2 SVGIG (reference sequence). V lost 3 bases to trimming and J lost 0 bases; unmatched junction nucleotides: 5. The CDR3 sequence is 15 residues long. Here the CDR3 reads CAWSDNRGSGNTIYF. DNA of the CDR3: TGTGCCTGGAGCGACAACAGGGGCTCTGGAAACACCATATATTTT.

The chain is built from TRBV9 and TRBJ2-5; D may be TRBD2 (5 bases). The CDR3 is 15 amino acids. Trimming took 4 bases from V and 2 from J, leaving 15 bases between them. Germline V CDR1 and CDR2: SGDLS, YYNGEE. The CDR3 loop is CASSPLGLVQETQYF. For the CDR3, the DNA is TGTGCCAGCAGCCCACTTGGACTGGTTCAAGAGACCCAGTACTTC.

This clone showed up just a few times. The J gene is TRBJ1-2, the V gene TRBV14; D ambiguous. Germline lookup yields CDR1 SGHDN and CDR2 FVKESK. This CDR3 region has 13 residues. Trimming removed 2 bases at V and 5 bases at J, with 9 bases between. Here the CDR3 reads CASSQQDSYGYTF. The CDR3 DNA reads as TGTGCCAGCAGCCAACAGGACTCATATGGCTACACCTTC.

This rearrangement joins TRBV11-3 to TRBJ2-7; no reliable D call. With 6 bases removed from V and 4 bases from J, the gap between germline ends came to 10 bases. Looked up from germline, CDR1 is SGHNT and CDR2 is YENEEA. The CDR3 contains 12 residues. As DNA, the CDR3 is TGTGCCAGCAGTCATACTGATTACGAGCAGTACTTC. This codes for CASSHTDYEQYF. The variable domain in full, completed from reference TRBV11-3 and TRBJ2-7, reads EAGVVQSPRYKIIEKKQPVAFWCNPISGHNTLYWYLQNLGQGPELLIRYENEEAVDDSQLPKDRFSAERLKGVDSTLKIQPAELGDSAVYLCASSHTDYEQYFGPGTRLTVT.

The genes are TRBV11-3 and TRBJ2-7; no firm D call. V lost 2 bases and J lost 4, with 9 bases in between. Germline V gene sequence: CDR1 SGHNT, CDR2 YENEEA. The length of the CDR3 is 13 residues. The DNA of the CDR3 is TGTGCCAGCAGCTTATATCGGAGTTACGAGCAGTACTTC. It translates to CASSLYRSYEQYF.

This clone appeared a few times. This sample includes further DNA sequences coding for the same CDR3. The CDR3 DNA reads TGCGCCAGCAGCTTGGGGCACTCCTACGAGCAGTACTTC. This encodes CASSLGHSYEQYF. The chain combines TRBV5-1 with TRBJ2-7, with no clear D. Germline loops: CDR1 SGHRS, CDR2 YFSETQ. The CDR3 runs 13 residues. The V end lost 0 bases, the J end lost 0 bases, and 4 bases lay between the germline ends.

The V gene is TRBV19, the J gene TRBJ1-5; D not resolved. The CDR3 is 16 amino acids. V shed 1 base and J shed 0 bases, with 10 bases lying between them. Germline CDR1 is LNHDA and CDR2 is SQIVND (reference sequence). The CDR3, as DNA: TGTGCCAGTAGTATAGTACAGACCTATAGCAATCAGCCCCAGCATTTT. The encoded protein is CASSIVQTYSNQPQHF.

This clone was observed a handful of times. The V call is TRBV27, the J call TRBJ2-2; D is perhaps TRBD2 (6 bases). This CDR3 comprises 16 residues. The germline gives CDR1 MNHEY, CDR2 SMNVEV (reference sequence). V was clipped by 1 base and J by 1 base, with 10 bases between them. The CDR3 DNA is TGTGCCAGCAGTTTATGGGTCGGGAGGAACACCGGGGAGCTGTTTTTT. Its translation is CASSLWVGRNTGELFF.

This clone has more than one count but fewer than ten. The chain uses TRBV19 and TRBJ1-1, with D perhaps TRBD1 (5 bases). V lost 6 bases and J 4 bases, leaving 12 bases between the germline ends. The length of the CDR3 is 13 residues. Looked up from germline, CDR1 is LNHDA and CDR2 is SQIVND (reference sequence). The CDR3 nucleotides read TGTGCCAGTAGACCCAGGGAACCCACTGAAGCTTTCTTT. Its translation: CASRPREPTEAFF.

This clone was seen only a few times. This sequence joins TRBV13 and TRBJ2-3; 13 nucleotides align to TRBD2. CDR3 length: 16 amino acids. Germline V lookup: CDR1 PRHDT, CDR2 FYEKMQ (reference sequence). Losses at the gene ends were 6 bases for V and 0 bases for J; bases not matched to a gene: 3. The CDR3: CASRRLAGGSTDTQYF. CDR3 coding DNA: TGTGCCAGCAGGAGACTAGCGGGAGGTAGCACAGATACGCAGTATTTT.

The chain combines TRBV7-6 with TRBJ2-1, with a tentative D call TRBD1 (6 bases). Germline CDR1 and CDR2: SGHVS and FNYEAQ. The CDR3 loop spans 16 amino acids. Trimming removed 5 bases at V and 6 bases at J, with 20 bases between. The DNA for the CDR3 is TGTGCCAGCAGCCCACCAGCAGGGGCGGTCGGCAATGAGCAGTTCTTC. Its protein is CASSPPAGAVGNEQFF. Using reference TRBV7-6 and TRBJ2-1 for the parts outside the CDR3, the full variable domain is GAGVSQSPRYKVTKRGQDVALRCDPISGHVSLYWYRQALGQGPEFLTYFNYEAQQDKSGLPNDRFSAERPEGSISTLTIQRTEQRDSAMYRCASSPPAGAVGNEQFFGPGTRLTVL.

This clone occurred a few times. This chain uses TRBV5-6 with TRBJ2-3, with 12 nucleotides matching TRBD2. Germline V gives CDR1 SGHDT, CDR2 YYEEEE. V lost 0 bases and J lost 4; bases outside the gene matches: 6. The CDR3 has 17 residues. The DNA for the CDR3 is TGTGCCAGCAGCTTGGGGCTAGCGGGAGGGCCCGCAGATACGCAGTATTTT. This sequence encodes CASSLGLAGGPADTQYF.